The 26 T cell receptor beta chains below all came from one sample that was sequenced in a study of T cell changes during pregnancy in multiple sclerosis. Assay used: immunoSEQ multiplex PCR; TCRdb lists only in-frame clones, some missing. The data hold tens of thousands of clones, with about 89% observed a single time. The sample consisted of peripheral blood, taken in the second trimester of pregnancy. The receptors were gathered from a female donor with multiple sclerosis, enrolled in a pregnancy study.

The chain recombines TRBV5-8 with TRBJ1-2; D may be TRBD1 (6 bases). The V and J ends lost 0 bases and 0 bases respectively, with 9 bases between them. Per germline, CDR1 SGHTS and CDR2 YDEGEE. The CDR3 is made up of 15 amino acids. This CDR3 reads CASSLGTVANYGYTF. DNA for the CDR3: TGTGCCAGCAGCTTGGGGACAGTAGCTAACTATGGCTACACCTTC.

The chain joins TRBV4-3 to TRBJ1-6; no clear D gene. CDR1 is LGHNA and CDR2 is YSLEER in the germline V gene. Deletions cut 0 bases from V and 0 bases from J, with 12 bases between. There are 18 residues in the CDR3. The CDR3 loop reads CASSQDLGESSYNSPLHF. CDR3 DNA sequence: TGCGCCAGCAGCCAAGATCTCGGGGAAAGCTCCTATAATTCACCCCTCCACTTT.

The chain is built from TRBV5-1 and TRBJ1-1; D perhaps matches TRBD1 (6 bases). CDR3 length equals 13 residues. Trimming removed 3 bases at V and 4 bases at J, with 10 bases between. The germline V gene has CDR1 SGHRS and CDR2 YFSETQ. The CDR3 here is CASSWTRGTEAFF. CDR3 DNA: TGCGCCAGCAGCTGGACCAGGGGCACTGAAGCTTTCTTT.

In regard to this clone: The junction shows a germline mismatch at one end, possibly a read error. The chain combines TRBV6-1 with TRBJ1-5, with D unresolved. Per germline, CDR1 MNHNS and CDR2 SASEGT. This CDR3 is 16 amino acids long. CDR3 nucleotide sequence: TGTGCCAGCAGTGATTTCGGGGAGGTTAGCAATCAGCCCCAGCAGTTT. Encoded protein: CASSDFGEVSNQPQQF.

This sequence joins TRBV7-9 and TRBJ1-3; D ambiguous. The CDR3 totals 17 residues. The germline V gene has CDR1 SEHNR and CDR2 FQNEAQ (reference sequence). Trimming cost V 4 bases and J 0 bases, with 16 bases left between them. The CDR3 DNA follows: TGTGCCAGCAGCTCGTCGCCCTGGGGAGACTCTGGAAACACCATATATTTT. Translation: CASSSSPWGDSGNTIYF.

The genes are TRBV6-6 and TRBJ1-2; possibly TRBD1 for D (6 bases). Trimming removed 5 bases from V and 3 bases from J, with 10 bases in between. Per the germline V gene, CDR1 is MNHNY and CDR2 is SVGAGI (reference sequence). This CDR3 is built from 13 residues. The CDR3 bases are TGTGCCAGCAGTGGCGCAGGGGACTATGGCTACACCTTC. It encodes CASSGAGDYGYTF.

V is TRBV28 and J is TRBJ2-5; D not certain. Germline V CDR1 and CDR2: MDHEN, SYDVKM. The CDR3 extends over 11 amino acids. Trimming cost V 5 bases and J 2 bases, with 3 bases left between them. The CDR3 coding sequence is TGTGCCAGCAGTGTACAAGAGACCCAGTACTTC. It is translated as CASSVQETQYF.

CDR3 in DNA: TGTGCCAGCAGCTTTGCGCCGAATCCGCCCTACGAGCAGTACTTC. Its translation is CASSFAPNPPYEQYF. The chain has TRBV7-8 and TRBJ2-7, with no clear D. Trimming cost V 3 bases and J 2 bases, with 14 bases left between them. Germline loops: CDR1 SGHVS, CDR2 FQNEAQ. CDR3 size: 15 residues.

This chain connects TRBV2 to TRBJ2-2, with 8 nucleotides matching TRBD1. CDR1 SNHLY and CDR2 FYNNEI come from the germline V gene. The CDR3 spans 13 residues. Unmatched junction bases numbered 4, after V lost 7 bases and J lost 6 bases. CDR3 bases: TGTGCCAGCATTGACAGGGGAGCCGGGGAGCTGTTTTTT. Protein: CASIDRGAGELFF.

The chain couples TRBV6-5 to TRBJ1-3; 7 bases match TRBD1. The CDR3 length is 13 residues. V lost 7 bases to trimming and J lost 3 bases; unmatched junction nucleotides: 3. Germline V gives CDR1 MNHEY, CDR2 SVGAGI. CDR3 region: CASTDRVGNTIYF. CDR3 nucleotide sequence: TGTGCCAGCACCGACAGGGTTGGAAACACCATATATTTT.

This chain connects TRBV6-5 to TRBJ2-3, with a possible D match to TRBD2 (5 bases). The CDR3 runs to 13 residues. The V end lost 2 bases, the J end lost 8 bases, and 11 bases lay between the germline ends. Germline V gene lookup returns CDR1 MNHEY and CDR2 SVGAGI. The CDR3 sequence: CASSYADAGTQYF. CDR3 in DNA: TGTGCCAGCAGTTACGCCGACGCGGGTACGCAGTATTTT.

This chain joins TRBV18 and TRBJ1-3; D gene uncertain. Trimming stripped 6 bases from V and 0 bases from J, with 21 bases between. CDR3 length: 18 amino acids. Germline lookup yields CDR1 KGHSH and CDR2 LQKENI. The CDR3 spells CASSPPAGDLSSGNTIYF. In DNA form, the CDR3 reads TGTGCCAGCTCCCCCCCCGCGGGAGATCTTAGCTCTGGAAACACCATATATTTT.

The gene calls are TRBV30 and TRBJ1-2; D not certain. This CDR3 is 12 amino acids long. CDR1 and CDR2 (germline): GTSNPN, SVGIG (reference sequence). V lost 2 bases and J lost 4, with 8 bases in between. The CDR3 reads CAWSRTRYGYTF. CDR3 nucleotides: TGTGCCTGGAGTCGAACACGCTATGGCTACACCTTC. The entire variable domain, with the rest obtained from reference TRBV30 and TRBJ1-2, is as follows: SQTIHQWPATLVQPVGSPLSLECTVEGTSNPNLYWYRQAAGRGLQLLFYSVGIGQISSEVPQNLSASRPQDRQFILSSKKLLLSDSGFYLCAWSRTRYGYTFGSGTRLTVV.

The V and J genes are TRBV4-3 and TRBJ2-3, with TRBD2 matching over 9 bases. There are 15 residues in the CDR3. Trimming at V came to 6 bases and at J to 5 bases, leaving 9 bases not matched to a gene. From germline, CDR1 is LGHNA and CDR2 YSLEER. Here the CDR3 DNA reads TGCGCCAGCAGTTTCAGCGGGGGGTCTCTAGATACGCAGTATTTT. This codes for CASSFSGGSLDTQYF.

The chain is built from TRBV18 and TRBJ2-5; TRBD2 matches 8 bases. Germline CDR1 is KGHSH and CDR2 is LQKENI. The CDR3 loop spans 15 amino acids. The V and J ends lost 5 bases and 5 bases, in that order; junction bases with no gene match: 10. The CDR3 coding sequence is TGTGCCAGCTCAGCGGGGGGCGACTCATGGGAGACCCAGTACTTC. This codes for CASSAGGDSWETQYF.

Only one count was recorded for this clone. This sequence joins TRBV4-3 and TRBJ2-7; TRBD1 matches at 7 bases. The CDR3 consists of 19 residues. Germline V gene data show CDR1 as LGHNA and CDR2 as YSLEER. V trimming: 1 base; J trimming: 3 bases; junction bases outside the gene matches: 18. CDR3 in DNA: TGCGCCAGCAGCCAAGCGTACCCTCTGGCCGGGACAGCCCACTACGAGCAGTACTTC. It yields the protein CASSQAYPLAGTAHYEQYF.

This clone was seen only once. The chain uses TRBV7-2 and TRBJ1-3, with D hard to call. There are 13 residues in the CDR3. The V gene's germline CDR1 is SGHTA and CDR2 FQGNSA. The V end was cut by 1 base, the J end by 4 bases, with 5 bases between. This chain's CDR3 is CASSLGAGNTIYF. CDR3 DNA sequence: TGTGCCAGCAGCTTAGGGGCCGGAAACACCATATATTTT.

The chain employs TRBV6-5 and TRBJ1-1; the match to TRBD1 covers 11 bases. CDR1 is MNHEY, CDR2 SVGAGI, per germline. The CDR3 length is 14 residues. J gave up 4 bases and V 6 bases, and 4 bases lay outside the gene matches. CDR3 sequence (DNA): TGTGCCAGCAGCCAAGGGACAGGGGGCACTGAAGCTTTCTTT. Its translation is CASSQGTGGTEAFF.

This sequence joins TRBV5-1 and TRBJ2-5; D is uncertain. The germline gives CDR1 SGHRS, CDR2 YFSETQ. There are 15 residues in the CDR3. V dropped 3 bases and J dropped 3 bases, with 15 bases sitting between them. The CDR3 bases are TGCGCCAGCAGCTGGAAAGCTGCTCGGGAAGAGACCCAGTACTTC. Its protein product is CASSWKAAREETQYF.

The rearrangement links TRBV18 to TRBJ1-2; perhaps TRBD1 as D (6 bases). Trimming stripped 4 bases from V and 6 bases from J, with 9 bases between. Germline assignment: CDR1 KGHSH and CDR2 LQKENI. CDR3 size: 12 residues. The DNA for the CDR3 is TGTGCCAGCTCACTACGGACAGATGGCTACACCTTC. Residues: CASSLRTDGYTF.

The chain recombines TRBV18 with TRBJ1-2, with unresolved D. Germline V gene data show CDR1 as KGHSH and CDR2 as LQKENI. The CDR3 totals 12 residues. Trimming shortened V by 4 bases and J by 7 bases, and 10 bases separated the two germline ends. CDR3 sequence (DNA): TGTGCCAGCTCACGCCCGGAGGGTGGCTACACCTTC. It translates to CASSRPEGGYTF. The whole variable domain, remainder taken from reference TRBV18 and TRBJ1-2, is NAGVMQNPRHLVRRRGQEARLRCSPMKGHSHVYWYRQLPEEGLKFMVYLQKENIIDESGMPKERFSAEFPKEGPSILRIQQVVRGDSAAYFCASSRPEGGYTFGSGTRLTVV.

This clone was detected once. This chain uses TRBV15 with TRBJ1-2; possibly TRBD1 for D (6 bases). Germline loops: CDR1 LNHNV, CDR2 YYDKDF (reference sequence). This CDR3 is 15 amino acids long. The V and J ends lost 2 bases and 4 bases respectively, with 14 bases between them. This chain's CDR3 is CATSRTGRRSYGYTF. The CDR3 DNA is TGTGCCACCAGCAGAACAGGGCGACGGTCCTATGGCTACACCTTC.

This clone was seen a single time. CDR3 sequence reads: CASSIDFREGNQPQHF. The CDR3 DNA is TGTGCCAGTAGTATAGATTTCAGGGAAGGAAATCAGCCCCAGCATTTT. This chain links TRBV19 with TRBJ1-5, with a tentative D call TRBD1 (5 bases). This CDR3 has 16 amino acids. CDR1 is LNHDA, CDR2 SQIVND, per germline (reference sequence). Trimming took 0 bases from V and 4 from J, leaving 13 bases between them.

The chain combines TRBV6-5 with TRBJ1-1, with TRBD1 as a possible D gene (5 bases). V was shortened by 7 bases and J by 5 bases, with 14 bases between the two germline ends. Germline CDR1 and CDR2: MNHEY and SVGAGI. This CDR3 is 13 amino acids long. This CDR3 reads CASKIRRGTEAFF. The CDR3 DNA sequence: TGTGCCAGCAAGATCCGCCGGGGGACTGAAGCTTTCTTT.

This chain connects TRBV11-3 to TRBJ1-1, with 7 bases fitting TRBD1. This CDR3 region has 12 residues. After removal of 3 bases from V and 7 bases from J, the junction contained 2 bases not matched to a gene. The V gene's germline CDR1 is SGHNT and CDR2 YENEEA. CDR3 protein: CASSFQGGEAFF. The CDR3 DNA reads TGTGCCAGCAGCTTCCAGGGGGGTGAAGCTTTCTTT. The entire variable domain, with the rest obtained from reference TRBV11-3 and TRBJ1-1, is as follows: EAGVVQSPRYKIIEKKQPVAFWCNPISGHNTLYWYLQNLGQGPELLIRYENEEAVDDSQLPKDRFSAERLKGVDSTLKIQPAELGDSAVYLCASSFQGGEAFFGQGTRLTVV.

As regards this clone: Other DNA sequences within the sample encode an identical CDR3. V is TRBV7-2 and J is TRBJ1-5; D unresolved. Germline V gives CDR1 SGHTA, CDR2 FQGNSA. The V and J ends lost 6 bases and 4 bases respectively, with 10 bases between them. The CDR3 has 13 amino acids. The CDR3 sequence is CASSLRGNQPQHF. Written as DNA, the CDR3 is TGTGCCAGCAGTCTCCGGGGAAATCAGCCCCAGCATTTT.